The subject of this entry is one TCR beta chain. Its antigen specificity is not known. No base-level quality is on record; no much larger clone is a single base apart. Other nucleotide sequences from this sample produce the same CDR3. Participants in the prospective study were aged roughly 18 to 89 years, lived in over 20 United States geographic areas, and enrolled through a virtual design. To assign participants to cohorts, the prospective study relied on clinical history that participants themselves reported in a screening survey and a study questionnaire. Each participant in the prospective study had whole blood, serum and a nasopharyngeal or oropharyngeal swab collected by mobile phlebotomists. Participants in the prospective study had the option to provide additional blood draws and questionnaires over a 2-month period. Before DNA extraction, blood samples from the prospective study were shipped at room temperature or frozen.

TCRbeta CDR3 regions were amplified from genomic DNA using the immunoSEQ Assay, a bias-controlled multiplex PCR. The original methods were these. Within the assay, amplification of reference gene primers was used to estimate how many nucleated cells each sample contained. To quantify the absolute abundance of each unique TCRbeta CDR3 rearrangement, sequence reads were collapsed and filtered. For each sample, productive Simpson clonality was calculated as the square root of Simpson's diversity index over productive rearrangements. TCRdb holds this immuneACCESS table with in-frame rearrangements only. Some clones are missing; in checked studies, unresolved V genes explain under half, and the rest has no known cause. V, J and clone size were drawn from that table, and D and trimming were deduced from the DNA. The sample table lists fewer than 250,000 clones, about 82% of them with a count of one. The ten most abundant clones make up about 9.3% of the sample.

The data are from a study of blood T cell repertoires in COVID-19 (TCRdb year 2020). Regarding the complete study: Samples covering the acute and convalescent phases of COVID-19 were provided by collaborators in the United States, Italy and Spain. Nearly every sample came with metadata listing a de-identified subject ID, COVID-19 status, age in years and sex. The prospective study material was composed of cDNA or gDNA derived from T cells, B-cell-depleted T cells, or PBMCs. The repertoires were released in a freely available public database meant as a resource for research on the immune response to SARS-CoV-2. Where available, HLA class I and class II types were obtained from metadata supplied by the sample provider rather than from assay-based typing. The dataset comprised deeply sampled blood TCRbeta repertoires from subjects exposed to, actively infected with, or recovered from COVID-19. The samples were drawn from two sources: the first 160 participants of the ongoing ImmuneRACE study, and fewer than 1,500 subjects contributed by 6 global collaborators. General study outcomes and caveats: Clinical and demographic metadata were provided uncurated, with the amount varying by source and participant.

The trim is 6 bases for V and 0 bases for J, with a gap of 12 bases between the germline ends. The CDR3 has 15 amino acids, counting the end cysteine and phenylalanine. CDR3 DNA is the only sequence kept; it has 45 bases, read in frame from the first base. The germline V gene yields KGHSH for CDR1 and LQKENI for CDR2. The chain is made from TRBV18 and TRBJ1-5, with no confidently assigned D gene. The sequence was obtained from a woman in her forties or fifties with acute COVID-19. The sequenced material came from PBMCs or T cells enriched from blood (not recorded which). The DNA sequence is as follows: TGTGCCAGCTCCCCTAGGTCCGATAGCAATCAGCCCCAGCATTTT. This yields the protein CASSPRSDSNQPQHF.